The 7 T cell receptor beta chains given below trace back to one sample, sequenced in a study of regulatory T cells in long-lasting Graves disease. Time point described: newly diagnosed GD, antithyroid drugs for less than 3 months. From RNA extracted from PBMCs, the TCR library was made. Relying on iRepertoire HTBI primers and Arm-PCR of CDR3 regions, the team built TCR beta libraries. TCRdb processed the multiplex PCR reads anew with MiXCR; each CDR3 protein has one entry. This table holds 360,000 or so distinct CDR3 sequences, 16% found once. The same data also contributed to another study, on T cells in Graves' hyperthyroidism and ophthalmopathy.

The sample consisted of peripheral blood mononuclear cells (PBMCs), taken at new diagnosis, from a patient treated with antithyroid drugs. These TCRs come from a man aged 35-49 years with Graves disease.

This clonotype was counted many times. The CDR3 coding sequence is TGTGCCAGCAGATATCCCCAGGGAGGGGACTCCTATAATTCACCCCTCCACTTT. This translates into CASRYPQGGDSYNSPLHF. The rearrangement links TRBV6-2 or TRBV6-3 to TRBJ1-6, with D possibly TRBD1 on 5 matching bases. V lost 6 bases, J lost 0 bases, and 18 bases lay in between. CDR3 length equals 18 residues. The germline V gene encodes CDR1 MNHEY and CDR2 SVGEGT.

This clonotype has a handful of counts. The V and J genes are TRBV20-1 and TRBJ1-2; the D gene is possibly TRBD1 (5 bases). Trimming cost V 5 bases and J 3 bases, with 10 bases left between them. The germline V gene has CDR1 DFQATT and CDR2 SNEGSKA (reference sequence). This CDR3 is built from 12 residues. DNA for the CDR3: TGCAGTGCTCCGGACACCTACTATGGCTACACCTTC. It codes for CSAPDTYYGYTF.

This clonotype has a handful of counts. The chain employs TRBV13 and TRBJ2-2; D gene ambiguous. Looked up from germline, CDR1 is PRHDT and CDR2 is FYEKMQ (reference sequence). Trimming stripped 5 bases from V and 2 bases from J, with 12 bases between. This CDR3 contains 15 residues. CDR3 region: CASSVSPFNTGELFF. The DNA of the CDR3 is TGTGCCAGCAGCGTAAGTCCTTTTAACACCGGGGAGCTGTTTTTT. The full variable domain, completed using reference TRBV13 and TRBJ2-2, is AAGVIQSPRHLIKEKRETATLKCYPIPRHDTVYWYQQGPGQDPQFLISFYEKMQSDKGSIPDRFSAQQFSDYHSELNMSSLELGDSALYFCASSVSPFNTGELFFGEGSRLTVL.

The chain couples TRBV7-9 to TRBJ2-2; tentative D call: TRBD1 (6 bases). This CDR3 is 17 amino acids long. The V gene's germline CDR1 is SEHNR and CDR2 FQNEAQ (reference sequence). V lost 3 bases to trimming and J lost 2 bases, with 16 bases between them. CDR3 loop: CASSFAVQGSNTGELFF. The CDR3 coding sequence is TGTGCCAGCAGCTTTGCGGTACAGGGCTCTAACACCGGGGAGCTGTTTTTT.

This clonotype was counted ten times or more. The V gene is TRBV6-1, the J gene TRBJ2-7, with TRBD1 as a possible D gene (6 bases). The CDR3 is 14 residues long. Trimming took 7 bases from V and 4 from J, leaving 17 bases between them. Germline CDR1 and CDR2: MNHNS and SASEGT. The CDR3 nucleotides read TGTGCCAGCAAGATAATCGGACAGTCATACGAGCAGTACTTC. Amino acids: CASKIIGQSYEQYF.

This clonotype was seen just once. The genes are TRBV19 and TRBJ1-4, with unresolved D. V was clipped by 4 bases and J by 5 bases, with 8 bases between them. CDR1 LNHDA and CDR2 SQIVND come from the germline V gene (reference sequence). There are 13 residues in the CDR3. The CDR3 here is CASSRAGNEKLFF. The CDR3 DNA sequence: TGTGCCAGTAGTAGGGCCGGGAATGAAAAACTGTTTTTT.

The CDR3, as DNA: TGTGCCAGCAGCTTAGCGCGAAGCGATGGCTACACCTTC. It translates to CASSLARSDGYTF. The chain links TRBV7-9 to TRBJ1-2; D remains ambiguous. CDR3 length: 13 residues. V lost 0 bases to trimming and J lost 6 bases, with 8 bases between them. Looked up from germline, CDR1 is SEHNR and CDR2 is FQNEAQ (reference sequence).